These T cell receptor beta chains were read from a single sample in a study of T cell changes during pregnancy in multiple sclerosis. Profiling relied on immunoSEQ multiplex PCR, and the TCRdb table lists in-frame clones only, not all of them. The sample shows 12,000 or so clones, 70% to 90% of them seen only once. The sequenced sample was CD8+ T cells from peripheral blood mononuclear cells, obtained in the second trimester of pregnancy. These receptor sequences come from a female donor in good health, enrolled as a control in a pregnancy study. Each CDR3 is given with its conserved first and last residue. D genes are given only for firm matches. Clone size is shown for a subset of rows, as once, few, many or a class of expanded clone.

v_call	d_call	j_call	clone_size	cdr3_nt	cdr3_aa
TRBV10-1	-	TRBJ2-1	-	TGCGCCAGCAGTGGTACGGGGGACCCAAAGAATGAGCAGTTCTTC	CASSGTGDPKNEQFF
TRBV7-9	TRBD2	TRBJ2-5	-	TGTGCCAGCATCCCGGTGGGGGGGCAAGAGACCCAGTACTTC	CASIPVGGQETQYF
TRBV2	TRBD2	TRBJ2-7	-	TGTGCCAGCGTTAGCGGGGTGCCATACGAGCAGTACTTC	CASVSGVPYEQYF
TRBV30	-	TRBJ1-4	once	TGTGCCTGGGCCATTTGGGAGGCAAATGGAGCAACTAATGAAAAACTGTTTTTT	CAWAIWEANGATNEKLFF
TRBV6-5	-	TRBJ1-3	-	TGTGCCAGCAGGAGAGACAGCACCTCTGGAAACACCATATATTTT	CASRRDSTSGNTIYF
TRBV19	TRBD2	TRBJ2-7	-	TGTGCCAGTAGTATGGCTAGCGGTTCCTACGAGCAGTACTTC	CASSMASGSYEQYF
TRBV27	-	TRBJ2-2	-	TGTGCCAGCAGTCCTGGCCCCACCGGGGAGCTGTTTTTT	CASSPGPTGELFF
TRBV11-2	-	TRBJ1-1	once	TGTGCCAGCAGTCCTCCGCGATGGAGAAACACTGAAGCTTTCTTT	CASSPPRWRNTEAFF
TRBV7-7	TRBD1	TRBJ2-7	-	TGTGCCAGCAGTCCCGACAGGGGATCCTACGAGCAGTACTTC	CASSPDRGSYEQYF
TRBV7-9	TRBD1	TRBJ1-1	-	TGTGCCAGCAGCTTCGGACAGGGAGGCACTGAAGCTTTCTTT	CASSFGQGGTEAFF
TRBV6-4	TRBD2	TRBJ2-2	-	TGTGCCAGCAGTGCACAAGGCGGGGGGACCGGGGAGCTGTTTTTT	CASSAQGGGTGELFF
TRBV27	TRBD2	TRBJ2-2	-	TGTGCCAGCAGTCCGACTAGCGGGGGGGCCCCCGGGGAGCTGTTTTTT	CASSPTSGGAPGELFF
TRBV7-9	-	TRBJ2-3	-	TGTGCCAGCAGCTTTTCCCCCAGACAGGTTGATACGCAGTATTTT	CASSFSPRQVDTQYF
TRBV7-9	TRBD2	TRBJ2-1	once	TGTGCCAGCACCCGACAGCGGACTAGCTCCTACAATGAGCAGTTCTTC	CASTRQRTSSYNEQFF
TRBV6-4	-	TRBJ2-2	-	TGTGCCAGCAGTGACGGGGGCGATCACGCCGGGGAGCTGTTTTTT	CASSDGGDHAGELFF
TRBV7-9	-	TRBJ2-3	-	TGTGCCAGCAGAAGCGGTAGCACAGATACGCAGTATTTT	CASRSGSTDTQYF
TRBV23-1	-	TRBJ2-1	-	TGCGCCAACATAAAGTATCTCCGGGACACCTACAATGAGCAGTTCTTC	CANIKYLRDTYNEQFF
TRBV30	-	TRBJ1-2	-	TGTGCCTGGAACCTCCGGGGGGCAGGGTTGTCGGACTATGGCTACACCTTC	CAWNLRGAGLSDYGYTF
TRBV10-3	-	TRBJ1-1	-	TGTGCCATCAGTGATTCGTTGGAGTACACTGAAGCTTTCTTT	CAISDSLEYTEAFF
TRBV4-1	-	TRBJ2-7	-	TGCGCCAGCAGCCAAGACGCAGGCGATCCCTACGAGCAGTACTTC	CASSQDAGDPYEQYF
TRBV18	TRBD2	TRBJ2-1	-	TGTGCCAGCTCATTTGAGCGGGAGAGCTCCTACAATGAGCAGTTCTTC	CASSFERESSYNEQFF
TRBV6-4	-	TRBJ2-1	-	TGTGCCAGCAGTGCCGGGGTTGTGGATGAGCAGTTCTTC	CASSAGVVDEQFF
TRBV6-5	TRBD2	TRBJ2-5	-	TGTGCCAGCAGTTTGGGAGCGGGAGGGCCGGAGACCCAGTACTTC	CASSLGAGGPETQYF
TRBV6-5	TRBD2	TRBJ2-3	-	TGTGCCAGCAGTTACCAAGAGGGGAGGGGTACGCAGTATTTT	CASSYQEGRGTQYF
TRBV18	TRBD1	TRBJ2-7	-	TGTGCCAGCTCACCCGCGGACAGGGGGCAAGGCGAGCAGTACTTC	CASSPADRGQGEQYF
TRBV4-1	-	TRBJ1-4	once	TGCGCCAGCAGCCAAGATCCAGGGGTATGGGAAAAACTGTTTTTT	CASSQDPGVWEKLFF
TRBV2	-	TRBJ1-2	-	TGTGCCATACCTACAGGGAACAGATATGGCTACACCTTC	CAIPTGNRYGYTF
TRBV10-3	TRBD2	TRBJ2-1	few	TGTGCCATCAGTGAGTCGAAGGCTAGCGGTGACAACAATGAGCAGTTCTTC	CAISESKASGDNNEQFF
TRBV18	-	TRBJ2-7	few	TGTGCCAGCTCACCACCAAACGCGGGAAGGGACGAGCAGTACTTC	CASSPPNAGRDEQYF
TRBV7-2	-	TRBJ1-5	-	TGTGCCAGCAGCTTAGATAGAACGATTAGCACCTTCCCTCAGCCCCAGCATTTT	CASSLDRTISTFPQPQHF
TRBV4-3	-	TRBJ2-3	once	TGCGCCAGCAGCCAAGATCCCCGGGGAAGTACAGATACGCAGTATTTT	CASSQDPRGSTDTQYF
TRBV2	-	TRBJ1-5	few	TGTGCCAGCAGTGTACAAGGGGCCTATGGCGGGCCCCAGCATTTT	CASSVQGAYGGPQHF
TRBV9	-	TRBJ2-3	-	TGTGCCAGCAGCGTAGGAGCTAGCCAAGATACGCAGTATTTT	CASSVGASQDTQYF
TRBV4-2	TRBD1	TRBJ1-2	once	TGTGCCAGCAGCCAAGAGTGGCGACAGGGCCAACGAAGAGATGGCTACACCTTC	CASSQEWRQGQRRDGYTF
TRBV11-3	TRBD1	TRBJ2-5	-	TGTGCCAGCAGCCTCGGTGATGACAGGGGGCAAGAGACCCAGTACTTC	CASSLGDDRGQETQYF
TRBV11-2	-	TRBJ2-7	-	TGTGCCAGCAGCTTAGGCGGCCAGGGGTACGAGCAGTACTTC	CASSLGGQGYEQYF
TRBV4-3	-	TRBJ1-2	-	TGCGCCAGCAGCCAAGACCCCACAAATAACTATGGCTACACCTTC	CASSQDPTNNYGYTF
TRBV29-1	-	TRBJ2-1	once	TGCAGCGTTCCCCTCTTGAATGAGCAGTTCTTC	CSVPLLNEQFF
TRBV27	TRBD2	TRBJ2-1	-	TGTGCCAGCAGTGGGACTAGCGGATACAATGAGCAGTTCTTC	CASSGTSGYNEQFF
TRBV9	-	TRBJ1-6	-	TGTGCCAGCAGCGTAGTCCCCCGGGGGAGCTCCTATAATTCACCCCTCCACTTT	CASSVVPRGSSYNSPLHF
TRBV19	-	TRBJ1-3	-	TGTGCCAGTAGTGTATCGACAACTGGAAACACCATATATTTT	CASSVSTTGNTIYF
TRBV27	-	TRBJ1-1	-	TGTGCCAGCAGTTCTAGCAACATGAACACTGAAGCTTTCTTT	CASSSSNMNTEAFF
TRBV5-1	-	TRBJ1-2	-	TGCGCCAGCAGCTTTCAGCCAGCGGACGGCTACACCTTC	CASSFQPADGYTF
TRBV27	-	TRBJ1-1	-	TGTGCCAGCAGTTTAACACCGAACACTGAAGCTTTCTTT	CASSLTPNTEAFF
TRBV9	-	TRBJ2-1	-	TGTGCCAGCAGCGTAGGACAGGATGTGTCCTACAATGAGCAGTTCTTC	CASSVGQDVSYNEQFF
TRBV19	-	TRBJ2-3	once	TGTGCCAGTAGTATAGTCCAGGGCCCAGATACGCAGTATTTT	CASSIVQGPDTQYF
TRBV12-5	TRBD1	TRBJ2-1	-	TGTGCTAGTGGCCCACAACCGGGACAGATCGATGAGCAGTTCTTC	CASGPQPGQIDEQFF
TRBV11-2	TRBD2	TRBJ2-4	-	TGTGCCAGCAGCCTTCCCGGGGGGGTCAAAAACATTCAGTACTTC	CASSLPGGVKNIQYF
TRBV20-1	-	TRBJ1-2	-	TGCAGTATCAGGGCCGGCTACACCTTC	CSIRAGYTF